This T cell receptor beta chain comes out of a study of blood T cells in healthy people across ages (dated by TCRdb to between 2014 and 2017). Concerning the study at large: In model experiments, template switching captured roughly one uniquely barcoded TCR beta cDNA molecule for every two T cells. The study measured age-related changes in TCR beta repertoire diversity using deep sequencing normalized with unique cDNA molecular identifiers. The donors were split into four age groups: young (average about 15 years), middle-aged (about 40), aged (more than 60) and long-lived (over 75). To avoid experimental bias, donors of different ages were distributed randomly across sequencing lanes. The study analyzed two additional independent replicas of 1 million unique cDNA reads from the same blood draw for two donors, one aged 18 to 30 and one aged 80 or older.

What the study reported, not specific to this receptor: Because donor CMV infection status was unknown, age-related changes in expanded clonotypes were potentially confounded. A strong correlation was found between observed TCR beta diversity and the percentage of naive T cells measured by flow cytometry. Estimates of total diversity based on one million sequenced T cells were considered lower bounds and underestimates. Bulk unsorted PBMC profiling prevented conclusive comparison of naive and antigen-experienced compartments. Observed TCR beta diversity per million T cells fell roughly linearly with age, and a significant reduction was already apparent by age about 36. Compared with the aged group, the long-lived group had more naive CD4+ T cells, fewer expanded clones and increased TCR diversity, suggesting age selection.

The roughly 37 donors, aged about 6 to 95 years, were systemically healthy Caucasian individuals from Russia. Approximately 9 milliliters of peripheral blood were collected from each donor into EDTA-treated Vacutainer tubes. Ficoll-Paque density-gradient centrifugation was used to isolate PBMCs, with at least 6.5 million per sample. Trizol reagent was used to extract total RNA from the PBMCs, yielding at least 5 micrograms per sample. The percentages of naive CD45RAhigh/CD27high T cells were determined by flow cytometry on a PBMC aliquot from every donor. This clonotype was seen more than once but under ten times. Its antigen specificity is not known. The record has no base qualities; no much larger clone is one base away. Receptor libraries were prepared by 5' RACE. Sequencing used an Illumina HiSeq 2500. A second 7 to 11 cycle PCR used a sample-barcoded 5' primer and a J-beta primer mix. A template-switch 5' adaptor carrying 12 random nucleotides introduced a unique molecular identifier onto each TCR beta cDNA molecule. Each sample yielded at least 3 million CDR3-containing paired-end reads. First-strand cDNA was synthesized from all RNA with the Mint cDNA synthesis kit, primed by a TRBC-specific oligonucleotide. Following uracil-DNA glycosylase treatment, a first 18-cycle PCR with universal primers M1SS and BC2_uni_R was performed on all cDNA. The source study handled its data this way. Each sample was normalized by randomly selecting 1 million high-quality reads, each carrying a distinct molecular identifier. Reads with shared molecular identifiers were discarded instead of being binned into consensus sequences. MiTCR, with a Q25 quality threshold and the strictest error-elimination algorithm, was used for CDR3 identification, clonotype clustering and error correction. A nonparametric unseen species model with Euler transformation was used to estimate a lower bound on total TCR beta diversity. The public reads were run again by TCRdb, first through fastp at Q25 and then through MiXCR, and only productive beta chains were kept. Rows with a matching CDR3 protein are joined into one entry that keeps the most common DNA and genes. It is TCRdb's table, rather than the study itself, that gives the V and J calls and clone size. The sample table shows just under 750,000 distinct CDR3 sequences, and about 24% are seen once. The ten largest clonotypes hold about 22% of the sample.

Including the terminal cysteine and phenylalanine, the CDR3 comprises 17 residues. The retained sequence is limited to the CDR3, 51 bases, with the frame set at the first base. CDR1 and CDR2 (SEHNR, FQNEAQ) derive from the germline V gene (reference sequence). V loses 4 bases, J loses 5 bases, and the germline ends lie 21 bases apart. This chain is built from TRBV7-9 and TRBJ2-1; perhaps TRBD1 is the D gene, with 6 bases matching. Sequenced sample: blood. The receptor comes from an older man in good health. This receptor has the CDR3 CASSSPSGAGVNNEQFF. In nucleotide form, the sequence is TGTGCCAGCAGCTCTCCCTCAGGGGCAGGGGTTAACAATGAGCAGTTCTTC. The full variable domain, completed from the reference TRBV7-9 and TRBJ2-1 proteins outside the CDR3, reads DTGVSQNPRHKITKRGQNVTFRCDPISEHNRLYWYRQTLGQGPEFLTYFQNEAQLEKSRLLSDRFSAERPKGSFSTLEIQRTEQGDSAMYLCASSSPSGAGVNNEQFFGPGTRLTVL.